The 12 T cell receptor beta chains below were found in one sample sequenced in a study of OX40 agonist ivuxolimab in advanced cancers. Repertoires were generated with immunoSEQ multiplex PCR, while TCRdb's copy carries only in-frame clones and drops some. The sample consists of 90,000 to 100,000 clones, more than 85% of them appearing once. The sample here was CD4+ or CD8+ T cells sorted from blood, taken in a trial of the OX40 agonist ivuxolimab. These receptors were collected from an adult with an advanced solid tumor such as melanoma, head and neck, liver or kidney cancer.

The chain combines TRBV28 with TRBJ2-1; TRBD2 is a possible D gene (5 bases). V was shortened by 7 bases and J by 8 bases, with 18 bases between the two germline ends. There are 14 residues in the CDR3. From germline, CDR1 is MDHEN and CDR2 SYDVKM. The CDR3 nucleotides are TGTGCCAGCATCCGGCGGGCCTCGTGGGATGAGCAGTTCTTC. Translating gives CASIRRASWDEQFF.

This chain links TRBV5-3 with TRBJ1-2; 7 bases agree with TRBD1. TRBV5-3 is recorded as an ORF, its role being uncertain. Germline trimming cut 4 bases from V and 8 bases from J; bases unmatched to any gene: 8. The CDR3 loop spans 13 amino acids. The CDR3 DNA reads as TGTGCCAGAAGCAAATCGCGACAGGGCGGCTACACCTTC. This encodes CARSKSRQGGYTF.

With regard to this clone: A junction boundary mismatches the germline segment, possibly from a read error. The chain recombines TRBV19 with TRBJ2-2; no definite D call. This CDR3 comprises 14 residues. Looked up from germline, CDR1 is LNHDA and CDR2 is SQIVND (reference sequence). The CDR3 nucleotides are TGTGCCAGTAGTTTAGAGACCCACACCGGGGAGCTGTTTTTT. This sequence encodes CASSLETHTGELFF.

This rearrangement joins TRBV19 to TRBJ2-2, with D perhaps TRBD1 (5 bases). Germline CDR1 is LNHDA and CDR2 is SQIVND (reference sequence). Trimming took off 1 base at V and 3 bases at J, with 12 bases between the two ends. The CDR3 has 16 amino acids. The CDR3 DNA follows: TGTGCCAGTAGTATAGTAAGGGGATATGACACCGGGGAGCTGTTTTTT. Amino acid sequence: CASSIVRGYDTGELFF.

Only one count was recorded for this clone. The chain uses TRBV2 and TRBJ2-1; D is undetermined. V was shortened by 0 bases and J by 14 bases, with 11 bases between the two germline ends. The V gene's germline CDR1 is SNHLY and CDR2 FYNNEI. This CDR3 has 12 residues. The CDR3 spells CASSEASGLEFF. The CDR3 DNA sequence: TGTGCCAGCAGTGAAGCGTCTGGCCTGGAGTTCTTC.

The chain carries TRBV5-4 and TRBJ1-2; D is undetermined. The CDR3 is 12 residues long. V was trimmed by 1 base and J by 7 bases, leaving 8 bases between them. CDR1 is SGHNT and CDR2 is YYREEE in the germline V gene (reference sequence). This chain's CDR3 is CASSLSEAGYTF. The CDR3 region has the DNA TGTGCCAGCAGCTTGTCAGAAGCTGGCTACACCTTC.

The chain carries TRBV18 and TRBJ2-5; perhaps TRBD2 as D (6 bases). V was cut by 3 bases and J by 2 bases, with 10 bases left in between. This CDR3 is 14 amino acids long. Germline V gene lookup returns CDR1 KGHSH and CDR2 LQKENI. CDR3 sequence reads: CASSPGLGQETQYF. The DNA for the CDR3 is TGTGCCAGCTCACCGGGACTCGGGCAAGAGACCCAGTACTTC.

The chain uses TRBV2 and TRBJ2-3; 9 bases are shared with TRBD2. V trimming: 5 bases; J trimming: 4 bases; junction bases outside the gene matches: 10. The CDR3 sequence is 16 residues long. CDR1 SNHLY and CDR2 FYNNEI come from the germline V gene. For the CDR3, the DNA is TGTGCCAGCAGTATCCAAGCGGGAGGATCTGCAGATACGCAGTATTTT. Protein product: CASSIQAGGSADTQYF.

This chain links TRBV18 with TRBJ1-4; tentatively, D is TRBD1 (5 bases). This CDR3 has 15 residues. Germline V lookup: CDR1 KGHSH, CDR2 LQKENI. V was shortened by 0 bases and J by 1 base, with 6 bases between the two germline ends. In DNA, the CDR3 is TGTGCCAGCTCACCACCGGGGGGAACTAATGAAAAACTGTTTTTT. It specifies CASSPPGGTNEKLFF.

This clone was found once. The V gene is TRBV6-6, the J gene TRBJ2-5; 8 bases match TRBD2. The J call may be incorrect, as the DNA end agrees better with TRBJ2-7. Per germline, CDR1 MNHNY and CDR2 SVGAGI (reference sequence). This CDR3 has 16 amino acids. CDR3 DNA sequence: TGTGCCAGCAGAACAGGTAGCGGGAACGGTATCTACGAGCAGTACTTC. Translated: CASRTGSGNGIYEQYF.

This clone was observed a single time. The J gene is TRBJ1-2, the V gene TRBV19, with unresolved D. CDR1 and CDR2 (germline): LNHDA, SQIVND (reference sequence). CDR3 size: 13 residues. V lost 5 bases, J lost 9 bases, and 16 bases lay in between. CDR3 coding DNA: TGTGCCAGTAGTGCTGAGGAGTGGGGAAGCTACACCTTC. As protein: CASSAEEWGSYTF.

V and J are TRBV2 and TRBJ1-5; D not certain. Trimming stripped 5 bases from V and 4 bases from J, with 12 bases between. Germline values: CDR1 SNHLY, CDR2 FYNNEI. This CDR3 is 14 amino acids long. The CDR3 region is CASSRGNLNQPQHF. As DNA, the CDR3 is TGTGCCAGCAGTCGCGGGAACCTTAATCAGCCCCAGCATTTT.